Listed below are T cell receptor beta chains from one sample, sequenced in a study of blood T cell repertoires in COVID-19. Clones were sequenced by immunoSEQ multiplex PCR, and TCRdb holds only the in-frame ones, with some missing. The profile shows fewer than 70,000 clones, around 93% of them singletons. The sequencing input was peripheral blood. The receptors come from a man aged 45-65 years with active COVID-19. Each CDR3 is given with its conserved first and last residue. The order of the fields is CDR3 DNA, CDR3 protein, D gene, V gene, clone size, J gene. The D gene is left open where the match is weak. Clone size appears in some rows only: once, few, many, or a class for an expanded clone.

cdr3_nt: TGCAGTGCCATGGAGATATACGAGCAGTACTTC
cdr3_aa: CSAMEIYEQYF
d_call: NA
v_call: TRBV20-1
clone_size: NA
j_call: TRBJ2-7

cdr3_nt: TGTGCCAGCAGCCACCCTATGGGTAGGGGGCGAGGCTACACCTTC
cdr3_aa: CASSHPMGRGRGYTF
d_call: TRBD1
v_call: TRBV11-3
clone_size: NA
j_call: TRBJ1-2

cdr3_nt: TGTGCCAGCAGCTTATCGAGCGCGAACACCGGGGAGCTGTTTTTT
cdr3_aa: CASSLSSANTGELFF
d_call: NA
v_call: TRBV7-2
clone_size: NA
j_call: TRBJ2-2

cdr3_nt: TGTGCCAGCTCACCACAACACGCGAACACCGGGGAGCTGTTTTTT
cdr3_aa: CASSPQHANTGELFF
d_call: NA
v_call: TRBV18
clone_size: NA
j_call: TRBJ2-2

cdr3_nt: TGCGCCAGCAGCCAAGACGGGAGCTCCTACGAGCAGTACTTC
cdr3_aa: CASSQDGSSYEQYF
d_call: NA
v_call: TRBV4-3
clone_size: NA
j_call: TRBJ2-7

cdr3_nt: TGTGCCTGGACCCGTAAACAGGGGAGACTGGGCTACACCTTC
cdr3_aa: CAWTRKQGRLGYTF
d_call: TRBD1
v_call: TRBV30
clone_size: NA
j_call: TRBJ1-2

cdr3_nt: TGTGCCAACCAGCGGGGTCCCTACAATGAGCAGTTCTTC
cdr3_aa: CANQRGPYNEQFF
d_call: TRBD2
v_call: TRBV12-3/TRBV12-4
clone_size: NA
j_call: TRBJ2-1

cdr3_nt: TGCAGCGGCGCACAGGGGCCCAACGAGCAGTACTTC
cdr3_aa: CSGAQGPNEQYF
d_call: TRBD1
v_call: TRBV29-1
clone_size: NA
j_call: TRBJ2-7

cdr3_nt: TGCGCCAGCAGCTTGGCAGTACTAGCGGGAGGGCCGAGCTCCTACGAGCAGTACTTC
cdr3_aa: CASSLAVLAGGPSSYEQYF
d_call: TRBD2
v_call: TRBV5-1
clone_size: NA
j_call: TRBJ2-7

cdr3_nt: TGCGCCAGCAGCCTCCGGACAGGGGAAGGCTACACCTTC
cdr3_aa: CASSLRTGEGYTF
d_call: TRBD1
v_call: TRBV5-1
clone_size: NA
j_call: TRBJ1-2

cdr3_nt: TGTGCCAGCAGTTACTCCCCAGGGTACACTGAAGCTTTCTTT
cdr3_aa: CASSYSPGYTEAFF
d_call: NA
v_call: TRBV6-5
clone_size: NA
j_call: TRBJ1-1

cdr3_nt: TGTGCCAGCAGCTTTCTCCGGGACTCACTATACAATGAGCAGTTCTTC
cdr3_aa: CASSFLRDSLYNEQFF
d_call: NA
v_call: TRBV7-2
clone_size: NA
j_call: TRBJ2-1

cdr3_nt: TGTGCCAGCTGCCTTAGCGGGGCCCTCAATGAGCAGTTCTTC
cdr3_aa: CASCLSGALNEQFF
d_call: TRBD2
v_call: TRBV28
clone_size: NA
j_call: TRBJ2-1

cdr3_nt: TGTGCCAGTAGGACTAAGGAGGGAACAGGCCTTGAAGCTTTCTTT
cdr3_aa: CASRTKEGTGLEAFF
d_call: NA
v_call: TRBV19
clone_size: NA
j_call: TRBJ1-1

cdr3_nt: TGTGCCAGTAGGTTACAGGGGGCCGGCACTGAAGCTTTCTTT
cdr3_aa: CASRLQGAGTEAFF
d_call: TRBD1
v_call: TRBV19
clone_size: NA
j_call: TRBJ1-1

cdr3_nt: TGTGCCAGCAGTCCCTGGGGCGGGGTCGAGCAGTACTTC
cdr3_aa: CASSPWGGVEQYF
d_call: NA
v_call: TRBV6-2/TRBV6-3
clone_size: NA
j_call: TRBJ2-7

cdr3_nt: TGCGCCAGCCTTCTAGCGGTGTCCACAGATACGCAGTATTTT
cdr3_aa: CASLLAVSTDTQYF
d_call: TRBD2
v_call: TRBV10-2
clone_size: NA
j_call: TRBJ2-3

cdr3_nt: TGTGCCAGCAGTTTCGAGGACAGGGGGCCTCTCCTATATAATGGAGGAAATTCACCCCTCCACTTT
cdr3_aa: CASSFEDRGPLLYNGGNSPLHF
d_call: TRBD1
v_call: TRBV28
clone_size: NA
j_call: TRBJ1-6

cdr3_nt: TGTGCCAGCAGTCAGACCGGGACAACCTACGAGCAGTACTTC
cdr3_aa: CASSQTGTTYEQYF
d_call: NA
v_call: TRBV5-4
clone_size: NA
j_call: TRBJ2-7

cdr3_nt: TGTGCCAGCAGCGTCACCCTAAACACTGAAGCTTTCTTT
cdr3_aa: CASSVTLNTEAFF
d_call: NA
v_call: TRBV9
clone_size: once
j_call: TRBJ1-1

cdr3_nt: TGTGCCAGCAGTGTGATACCTACCTACAATGAGCAGTTCTTC
cdr3_aa: CASSVIPTYNEQFF
d_call: NA
v_call: TRBV2
clone_size: NA
j_call: TRBJ2-1

cdr3_nt: TGTGCCAGCAGTCAAGAGTGGGGAGCGGACTACAATGAGCAGTTCTTC
cdr3_aa: CASSQEWGADYNEQFF
d_call: NA
v_call: TRBV11-3
clone_size: NA
j_call: TRBJ2-1

cdr3_nt: TGTGCCAGCAGCGCCGGGGGGTATCCAAACACTGAAGCTTTCTTT
cdr3_aa: CASSAGGYPNTEAFF
d_call: NA
v_call: TRBV9
clone_size: NA
j_call: TRBJ1-1

cdr3_nt: TGCGCCAGCAGTCAACAGCCCCCCGGGCAGGGCGAGCAGTACTTC
cdr3_aa: CASSQQPPGQGEQYF
d_call: NA
v_call: TRBV23-1
clone_size: NA
j_call: TRBJ2-7

cdr3_nt: TGTGCCAGCAGCCGCGCAACTGAAGCTTTCTTT
cdr3_aa: CASSRATEAFF
d_call: NA
v_call: TRBV12-3/TRBV12-4
clone_size: NA
j_call: TRBJ1-1

cdr3_nt: TGCGCCAGCAGCTTGGGTCCTAGCGGGCATTACAATGAGCAGTTCTTC
cdr3_aa: CASSLGPSGHYNEQFF
d_call: TRBD2
v_call: TRBV5-1
clone_size: NA
j_call: TRBJ2-1

cdr3_nt: TGTGCCAGCAGCCAAGATAGGGGGCTTTCAGCCAAAAACATTCAGTACTTC
cdr3_aa: CASSQDRGLSAKNIQYF
d_call: TRBD1
v_call: TRBV4-2
clone_size: NA
j_call: TRBJ2-4

cdr3_nt: TGCGCCAGCAGCCAAGATATAGGACAGGGGACAGAGACCCAGTACTTC
cdr3_aa: CASSQDIGQGTETQYF
d_call: TRBD1
v_call: TRBV4-1
clone_size: NA
j_call: TRBJ2-5

cdr3_nt: TGTGCCAGTGGAATTCGGGGGGATGAAGCTTTCTTT
cdr3_aa: CASGIRGDEAFF
d_call: NA
v_call: TRBV19
clone_size: NA
j_call: TRBJ1-1

cdr3_nt: TGTGCCAGCAGGGGAGCAACTAATGAAAAACTGTTTTTT
cdr3_aa: CASRGATNEKLFF
d_call: NA
v_call: TRBV12-3/TRBV12-4
clone_size: NA
j_call: TRBJ1-4

cdr3_nt: TGTGCCAGCAGTTACTCGCGGGACTCTACCTACGAGCAGTACTTC
cdr3_aa: CASSYSRDSTYEQYF
d_call: NA
v_call: TRBV6-5
clone_size: NA
j_call: TRBJ2-7

cdr3_nt: TGCAGCGTTACAGGGGTGAACACTGAAGCTTTCTTT
cdr3_aa: CSVTGVNTEAFF
d_call: TRBD1
v_call: TRBV29-1
clone_size: NA
j_call: TRBJ1-1

cdr3_nt: TGTGCCAGCACGACGGGGGGGCACGAGCAGTACTTC
cdr3_aa: CASTTGGHEQYF
d_call: TRBD2
v_call: TRBV2
clone_size: NA
j_call: TRBJ2-7

cdr3_nt: TGTGCCAGCAGTTTAAGCGGAGGGGCCTACGAGCAGTACTTC
cdr3_aa: CASSLSGGAYEQYF
d_call: NA
v_call: TRBV28
clone_size: NA
j_call: TRBJ2-7

cdr3_nt: TGCAGCGTTGTGGGACAGAACGAAAAACTGTTTTTT
cdr3_aa: CSVVGQNEKLFF
d_call: TRBD1
v_call: TRBV29-1
clone_size: NA
j_call: TRBJ1-4

cdr3_nt: TGTGCCAGCAGCCAGAATAGCGGGAGAAGGACAGATACGCAGTATTTT
cdr3_aa: CASSQNSGRRTDTQYF
d_call: TRBD2
v_call: TRBV7-8
clone_size: NA
j_call: TRBJ2-3

cdr3_nt: TGTGCCAGCAGTTCCCTCGACAGGGATGGCTACACCTTC
cdr3_aa: CASSSLDRDGYTF
d_call: TRBD1
v_call: TRBV7-3
clone_size: NA
j_call: TRBJ1-2

cdr3_nt: TGTGCCATCAGTGAGTCTAATGTGCCAGGCGAAACCTATGGCTACACCTTC
cdr3_aa: CAISESNVPGETYGYTF
d_call: NA
v_call: TRBV10-3
clone_size: NA
j_call: TRBJ1-2

cdr3_nt: TGTGCCAGCAGCGCAGGGACAGGTGACTATGGCTACACCTTC
cdr3_aa: CASSAGTGDYGYTF
d_call: TRBD1
v_call: TRBV9
clone_size: NA
j_call: TRBJ1-2

cdr3_nt: TGCGCCAGCAGCCAGGGGACAGGGGGTTTCTGGGGCTACACCTTC
cdr3_aa: CASSQGTGGFWGYTF
d_call: TRBD1
v_call: TRBV4-1
clone_size: NA
j_call: TRBJ1-2